This TCR beta chain was identified in a study of blood T cell repertoires in COVID-19. Germline assignment: CDR1 LNHDA and CDR2 SQIVND (reference sequence). With 3 bases removed from V and 3 bases from J, the gap between germline ends came to 14 bases. There are 15 residues in the CDR3. Profiling relied on immunoSEQ multiplex PCR, and the TCRdb table lists in-frame clones only, not all of them. Of 220,000 or so clones detected, approximately 90% appear once; the ten largest clones hold about a tenth. The sequence was obtained from a woman aged 50 to 65 with COVID-19, enrolled during active disease. Sequencing was performed on peripheral blood. The J gene is TRBJ1-1, the V gene TRBV19; D not resolved. CDR3 protein: CASSISPPEYTEAFF. The CDR3 DNA is TGTGCCAGTAGTATCAGCCCGCCGGAGTACACTGAAGCTTTCTTT.